Each of the 20 T cell receptor beta chains below was sequenced from the same sample in a study of T cell changes during pregnancy in multiple sclerosis. The protocol was immunoSEQ multiplex PCR, while the TCRdb copy is restricted to in-frame clones and leaves out a portion. The sample lists more than 65,000 clones, 90% to 95% occurring once. The sequenced sample was CD4+ T cells from peripheral blood mononuclear cells, obtained before pregnancy. The source is a female donor with multiple sclerosis, enrolled in a pregnancy study.

The gene calls are TRBV5-1 and TRBJ2-1; no definite D call. The length of the CDR3 is 17 residues. V shed 2 bases and J shed 1 base, with 16 bases lying between them. Germline V gene lookup returns CDR1 SGHRS and CDR2 YFSETQ. CDR3 sequence (DNA): TGCGCCAGCAGCTTCTTTCGACTCGAAGTATCCTACAATGAGCAGTTCTTC. This codes for CASSFFRLEVSYNEQFF.

This chain connects TRBV18 to TRBJ1-5, with a possible D match to TRBD1 (5 bases). CDR3 size: 15 residues. V was pared by 0 bases and J by 5 bases, with 11 bases between. Germline V gives CDR1 KGHSH, CDR2 LQKENI. The DNA of the CDR3 is TGTGCCAGCTCACCACCTCCAGGGAGGGATCAGCCCCAGCATTTT. This translates into CASSPPPGRDQPQHF.

The chain couples TRBV7-6 to TRBJ1-1; tentative D call: TRBD1 (6 bases). Between the trimmed V and J ends, which lost 5 bases and 5 bases, there was a span of 12 bases. The germline V gene has CDR1 SGHVS and CDR2 FNYEAQ. CDR3 length equals 13 residues. The CDR3 sequence: CASSAQGWTEAFF. CDR3 coding DNA: TGTGCCAGCAGCGCACAGGGTTGGACTGAAGCTTTCTTT.

The chain recombines TRBV6-6 with TRBJ2-1, with D possibly being TRBD2 (7 bases). The CDR3 is 15 residues long. V shed 0 bases and J shed 7 bases, with 13 bases lying between them. Per germline, CDR1 MNHNY and CDR2 SVGAGI (reference sequence). This CDR3 is CASSYSGGAGNEQFF. DNA for the CDR3: TGTGCCAGCAGTTACTCGGGGGGGGCCGGGAATGAGCAGTTCTTC.

The chain recombines TRBV7-9 with TRBJ2-1; D may be TRBD2 (7 bases). The V end lost 3 bases, the J end lost 3 bases, and 12 bases lay between the germline ends. The CDR3 has 15 amino acids. Germline V lookup: CDR1 SEHNR, CDR2 FQNEAQ (reference sequence). This CDR3 is CASSFPGGHYNEQFF. The CDR3 DNA is TGTGCCAGCAGCTTTCCGGGGGGCCACTACAATGAGCAGTTCTTC.

This chain joins TRBV19 and TRBJ2-6; D remains ambiguous. CDR1 is LNHDA and CDR2 is SQIVND in the germline V gene (reference sequence). V was cut by 3 bases and J by 1 base, with 4 bases left in between. The CDR3 has 14 amino acids. The CDR3 nucleotides are TGTGCCAGTAGTATCCAATCTGGGGCCAACGTCCTGACTTTC. This codes for CASSIQSGANVLTF.

This sequence joins TRBV18 and TRBJ1-5; D is perhaps TRBD1 (5 bases). The CDR3 has 15 residues. CDR1 KGHSH and CDR2 LQKENI come from the germline V gene. With 4 bases removed from V and 2 bases from J, the gap between germline ends came to 12 bases. CDR3 protein: CASSRGSGGNQPQHF. CDR3 nucleotides: TGTGCCAGCTCACGAGGGTCGGGGGGCAATCAGCCCCAGCATTTT.

Here the CDR3 reads CASTRGGFNYGYTF. CDR3 sequence (DNA): TGTGCCAGCACCAGGGGAGGGTTCAACTATGGCTACACCTTC. The V and J genes are TRBV6-5 and TRBJ1-2, with a tentative D call TRBD1 (6 bases). This CDR3 is 14 amino acids long. V dropped 7 bases and J dropped 2 bases, with 14 bases sitting between them. Germline CDR1 and CDR2: MNHEY and SVGAGI.

This rearrangement joins TRBV7-2 to TRBJ2-7; 8 bases align to TRBD2. Germline CDR1 and CDR2: SGHTA and FQGNSA. The CDR3 runs 19 residues. V trimming: 1 base; J trimming: 0 bases; junction bases outside the gene matches: 14. Here the CDR3 reads CASSLEAGVGGGSSYEQYF. The CDR3 region has the DNA TGTGCCAGCAGCTTAGAAGCGGGGGTAGGCGGGGGGTCCTCCTACGAGCAGTACTTC.

CDR3 in DNA: TGTGCCAGCAGTGCTGGAGGGGGCAGGGAGACCCAGTACTTC. It encodes CASSAGGGRETQYF. The J gene is TRBJ2-5, the V gene TRBV6-1; the D gene is possibly TRBD1 (7 bases). The CDR3 runs to 14 residues. Germline V lookup: CDR1 MNHNS, CDR2 SASEGT. The germline V and J ends were trimmed by 4 bases and 5 bases, with 14 bases remaining between them.

This sequence joins TRBV30 and TRBJ1-5; D gene unclear. Germline assignment: CDR1 GTSNPN and CDR2 SVGIG (reference sequence). Deletions cut 1 base from V and 0 bases from J, with 7 bases between. CDR3 size: 14 residues. The CDR3 loop is CAWSGPVSNQPQHF. The CDR3 DNA follows: TGTGCCTGGAGTGGTCCCGTTAGCAATCAGCCCCAGCATTTT. Combining the CDR3 with reference TRBV30 and TRBJ1-5 gives the whole variable domain SQTIHQWPATLVQPVGSPLSLECTVEGTSNPNLYWYRQAAGRGLQLLFYSVGIGQISSEVPQNLSASRPQDRQFILSSKKLLLSDSGFYLCAWSGPVSNQPQHFGDGTRLSIL.

The rearrangement uses TRBV2 and TRBJ1-1; D ambiguous. V gave up 6 bases and J gave up 0 bases, with 8 bases separating them. The CDR3 contains 13 residues. Germline CDR1 SNHLY, CDR2 FYNNEI. CDR3 DNA: TGTGCCAGCAGCCGAGATCTGAACACTGAAGCTTTCTTT. Translating it yields CASSRDLNTEAFF.

Here the CDR3 reads CASTGGQLLSNQPQHF. In DNA, the CDR3 is TGTGCCAGCACTGGAGGACAGCTTTTGAGCAATCAGCCCCAGCATTTT. V and J are TRBV28 and TRBJ1-5, with D possibly being TRBD1 (6 bases). Germline V gene lookup returns CDR1 MDHEN and CDR2 SYDVKM. V lost 7 bases and J 1 base, leaving 17 bases between the germline ends. The CDR3 is 16 residues long.

The chain couples TRBV6-5 to TRBJ2-7; tentatively, D is TRBD2 (6 bases). Trimming left V 4 bases short and J 7 bases short, with 23 bases between. The CDR3 length is 16 residues. The germline gives CDR1 MNHEY, CDR2 SVGAGI. As DNA, the CDR3 is TGTGCCAGCAGTTTCGTACCGGGACCTCTCCGGGAGGAGCAGTACTTC. The encoded protein is CASSFVPGPLREEQYF.

V is TRBV30 and J is TRBJ1-5; tentatively, D is TRBD1 (5 bases). CDR1 GTSNPN and CDR2 SVGIG come from the germline V gene (reference sequence). The CDR3 runs to 13 residues. Trimming cost V 6 bases and J 4 bases, with 13 bases left between them. The CDR3 nucleotides read TGTGCCTGTGGAGGGGTGGGGAATCAGCCCCAGCATTTT. Residues: CACGGVGNQPQHF. The entire variable domain, with the rest obtained from reference TRBV30 and TRBJ1-5, is as follows: SQTIHQWPATLVQPVGSPLSLECTVEGTSNPNLYWYRQAAGRGLQLLFYSVGIGQISSEVPQNLSASRPQDRQFILSSKKLLLSDSGFYLCACGGVGNQPQHFGDGTRLSIL.

The rearrangement uses TRBV7-3 and TRBJ2-7; D is possibly TRBD2 (6 bases). This CDR3 has 13 amino acids. The V gene lost 1 base and the J gene lost 7 bases, with 11 bases spanning the gap. CDR1 is SGHTA and CDR2 is FQGTGA in the germline V gene. DNA for the CDR3: TGTGCCAGCAGCTTAAACCGGGAGTGGGAGCAGTACTTC. This encodes CASSLNREWEQYF.

This chain joins TRBV19 and TRBJ2-7, with 9 bases fitting TRBD1. With V trimmed by 4 bases and J by 6 bases, 10 bases remained unmatched. The CDR3 contains 15 residues. Per the germline V gene, CDR1 is LNHDA and CDR2 is SQIVND (reference sequence). CDR3 nucleotide sequence: TGTGCCAGTAGTACCCTGTTGGGACAGGGTTCCGAGCAGTACTTC. Translation: CASSTLLGQGSEQYF.

The chain uses TRBV19 and TRBJ2-1; D uncertain. V was cut by 6 bases and J by 6 bases, with 9 bases left in between. The CDR3 contains 12 residues. From germline, CDR1 is LNHDA and CDR2 SQIVND (reference sequence). CDR3: CASSSSRNEQFF. CDR3 DNA: TGTGCCAGTAGCTCCTCCCGCAATGAGCAGTTCTTC.

This rearrangement joins TRBV5-1 to TRBJ2-3, with 7 nucleotides matching TRBD2. CDR1 and CDR2 (germline): SGHRS, YFSETQ. The junction had 7 bases not matched to a gene; V was cut back by 4 bases and J by 5 bases. This CDR3 has 14 residues. The CDR3 sequence: CASSQAGEVDTQYF. In DNA form, the CDR3 reads TGCGCCAGCAGCCAGGCGGGGGAGGTAGATACGCAGTATTTT.

V is TRBV28 and J is TRBJ1-2; possible D gene TRBD1, 5 bases. The CDR3 spans 12 residues. The V gene lost 2 bases and the J gene lost 8 bases, with 9 bases spanning the gap. CDR1 is MDHEN, CDR2 SYDVKM, per germline. The CDR3 is CASSLTGGGYTF. CDR3 sequence (DNA): TGTGCCAGCAGTTTAACGGGGGGGGGCTACACCTTC.